This T cell receptor beta chain was recovered during a study of CD8 T cells in ankylosing spondylitis. MiXCR, run by TCRdb on the 5' RACE reads, gives a single entry per CDR3 protein. The sample records approximately 260,000 distinct CDR3 sequences, around 7.8% being singletons. The CDR3 covers 16 residues. Germline lookup yields CDR1 SGHAT and CDR2 FQNNGV. The germline V and J ends were trimmed by 1 base and 0 bases, with 12 bases remaining between them. This clonotype showed up just a few times. The sequence came from a male donor with ankylosing spondylitis or in good health (not recorded which). Material: blood, either unsorted or a sorted T cell fraction (not recorded which). The rearrangement links TRBV11-2 to TRBJ2-5; D possibly corresponds to TRBD2 (6 bases). CDR3 DNA sequence: TGTGCCAGCAGCTTAGCCAGGACTATATACCAAGAGACCCAGTACTTC. Translating it yields CASSLARTIYQETQYF.